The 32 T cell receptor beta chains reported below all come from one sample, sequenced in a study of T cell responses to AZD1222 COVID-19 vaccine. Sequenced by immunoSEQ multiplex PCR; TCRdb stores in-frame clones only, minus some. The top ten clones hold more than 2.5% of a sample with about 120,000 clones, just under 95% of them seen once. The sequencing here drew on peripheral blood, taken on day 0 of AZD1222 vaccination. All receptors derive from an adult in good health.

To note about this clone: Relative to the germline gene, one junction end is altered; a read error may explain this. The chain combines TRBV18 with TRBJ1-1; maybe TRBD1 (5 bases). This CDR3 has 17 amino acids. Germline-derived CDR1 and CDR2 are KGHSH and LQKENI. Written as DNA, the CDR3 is TGTACCAGCTCCCCGGAGAGTGGAGGACGGAGGGGCACTGAAGCTTTCTTT. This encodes CTSSPESGGRRGTEAFF. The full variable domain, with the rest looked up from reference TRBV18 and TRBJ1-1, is NAGVMQNPRHLVRRRGQEARLRCSPMKGHSHVYWYRQLPEEGLKFMVYLQKENIIDESGMPKERFSAEFPKEGPSILRIQQVVRGDSAAYFCTSSPESGGRRGTEAFFGQGTRLTVV.

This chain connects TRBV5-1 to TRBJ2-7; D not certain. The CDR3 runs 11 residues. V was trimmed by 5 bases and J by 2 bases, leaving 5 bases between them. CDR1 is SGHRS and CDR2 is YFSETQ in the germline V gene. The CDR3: CASSDAYEQYF. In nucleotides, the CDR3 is TGCGCCAGCAGTGACGCCTACGAGCAGTACTTC. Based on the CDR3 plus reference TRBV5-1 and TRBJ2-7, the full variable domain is KAGVTQTPRYLIKTRGQQVTLSCSPISGHRSVSWYQQTPGQGLQFLFEYFSETQRNKGNFPGRFSGRQFSNSRSEMNVSTLELGDSALYLCASSDAYEQYFGPGTRLTVT.

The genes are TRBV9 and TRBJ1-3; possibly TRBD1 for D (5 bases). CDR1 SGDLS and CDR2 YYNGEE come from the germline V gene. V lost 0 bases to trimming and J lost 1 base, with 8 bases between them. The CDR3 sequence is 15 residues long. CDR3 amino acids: CASSVGGGSGNTIYF. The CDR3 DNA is TGTGCCAGCAGCGTAGGTGGGGGTTCTGGAAACACCATATATTTT. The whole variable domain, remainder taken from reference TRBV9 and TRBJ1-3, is DSGVTQTPKHLITATGQRVTLRCSPRSGDLSVYWYQQSLDQGLQFLIQYYNGEERAKGNILERFSAQQFPDLHSELNLSSLELGDSALYFCASSVGGGSGNTIYFGEGSWLTVV.

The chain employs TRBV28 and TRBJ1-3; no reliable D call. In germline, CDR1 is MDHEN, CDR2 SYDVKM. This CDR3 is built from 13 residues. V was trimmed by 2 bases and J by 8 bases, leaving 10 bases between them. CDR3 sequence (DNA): TGTGCCAGCAGTTTAAGGGTCTCGGACACCATATATTTT. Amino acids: CASSLRVSDTIYF.

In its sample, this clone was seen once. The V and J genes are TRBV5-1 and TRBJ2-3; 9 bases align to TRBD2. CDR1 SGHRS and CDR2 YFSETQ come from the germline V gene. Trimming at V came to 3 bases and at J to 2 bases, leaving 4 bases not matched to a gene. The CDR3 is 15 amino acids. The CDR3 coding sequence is TGCGCCAGCAGCTCAGCGGGAGGCTCCACAGATACGCAGTATTTT. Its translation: CASSSAGGSTDTQYF.

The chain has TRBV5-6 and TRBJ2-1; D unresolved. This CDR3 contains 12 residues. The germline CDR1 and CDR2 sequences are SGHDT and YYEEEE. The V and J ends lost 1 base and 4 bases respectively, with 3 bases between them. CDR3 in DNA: TGTGCCAGCAGCTTGAAATACAATGAGCAGTTCTTC. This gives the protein CASSLKYNEQFF.

Here the CDR3 reads CASSLGGVNQPQHF. In DNA, the CDR3 is TGCGCCAGCAGCTTGGGTGGGGTGAATCAGCCCCAGCATTTT. The chain carries TRBV5-1 and TRBJ1-5, with unresolved D. The CDR3 has 14 residues. Per the germline V gene, CDR1 is SGHRS and CDR2 is YFSETQ. Between the trimmed V and J ends, which lost 0 bases and 4 bases, there was a span of 8 bases.

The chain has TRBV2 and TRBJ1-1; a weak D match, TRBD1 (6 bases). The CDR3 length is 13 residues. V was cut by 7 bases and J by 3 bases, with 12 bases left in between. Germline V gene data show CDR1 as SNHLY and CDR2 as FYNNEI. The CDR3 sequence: CASTQGGYTEAFF. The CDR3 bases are TGTGCCAGCACCCAAGGGGGATACACTGAAGCTTTCTTT.

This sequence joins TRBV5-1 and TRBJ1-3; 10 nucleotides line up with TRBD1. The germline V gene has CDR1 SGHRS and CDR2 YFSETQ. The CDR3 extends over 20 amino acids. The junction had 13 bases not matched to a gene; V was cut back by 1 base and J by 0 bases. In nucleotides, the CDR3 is TGCGCCAGCAGCTTGTTCCCGGGACAGGGGCCTGCAAGCTCTGGAAACACCATATATTTT. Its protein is CASSLFPGQGPASSGNTIYF.

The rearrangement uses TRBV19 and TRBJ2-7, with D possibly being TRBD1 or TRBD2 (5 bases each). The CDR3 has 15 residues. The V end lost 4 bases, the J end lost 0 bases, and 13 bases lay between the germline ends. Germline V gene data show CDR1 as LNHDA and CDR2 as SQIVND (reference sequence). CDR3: CASSTRDGSSYEQYF. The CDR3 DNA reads TGTGCCAGTAGTACCCGGGACGGTAGCTCCTACGAGCAGTACTTC.

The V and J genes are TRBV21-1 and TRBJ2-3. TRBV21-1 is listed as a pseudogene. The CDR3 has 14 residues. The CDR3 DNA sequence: TGTGCCAGCAGCCCGATTAAAGGGCACAGATACGCAGTATTT. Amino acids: CASSPIKGHRYAVF.

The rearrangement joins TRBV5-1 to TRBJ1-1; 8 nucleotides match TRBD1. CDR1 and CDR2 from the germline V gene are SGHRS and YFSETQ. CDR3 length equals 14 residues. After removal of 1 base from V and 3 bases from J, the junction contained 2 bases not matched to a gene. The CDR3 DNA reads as TGCGCCAGCAGCTTGACAGGGGGAGACACTGAAGCTTTCTTT. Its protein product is CASSLTGGDTEAFF.

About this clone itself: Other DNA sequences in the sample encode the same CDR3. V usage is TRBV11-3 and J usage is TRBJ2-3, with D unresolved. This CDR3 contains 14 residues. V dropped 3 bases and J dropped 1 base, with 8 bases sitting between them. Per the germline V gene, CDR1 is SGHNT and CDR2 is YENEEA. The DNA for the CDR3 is TGTGCCAGCAGCTTGGGCGGTGGCACAGATACGCAGTATTTT. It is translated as CASSLGGGTDTQYF.

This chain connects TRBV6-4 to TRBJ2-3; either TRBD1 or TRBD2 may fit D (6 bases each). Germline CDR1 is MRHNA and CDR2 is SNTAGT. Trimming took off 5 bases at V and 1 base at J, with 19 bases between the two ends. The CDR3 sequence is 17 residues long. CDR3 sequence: CASSPRGAQDRTDTQYF. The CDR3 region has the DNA TGTGCCAGCAGTCCGAGGGGGGCCCAAGACCGCACAGATACGCAGTATTTT.

CDR3 in amino acids: CASSYTSGTYYNEQFF. For the CDR3, the DNA is TGTGCCAGCAGCTATACTAGCGGGACCTACTACAATGAGCAGTTCTTC. This chain links TRBV7-3 with TRBJ2-1; 10 bases align to TRBD2. The germline V gene has CDR1 SGHTA and CDR2 FQGTGA. The CDR3 has 16 residues. The V and J ends lost 4 bases and 3 bases, in that order; junction bases with no gene match: 6.

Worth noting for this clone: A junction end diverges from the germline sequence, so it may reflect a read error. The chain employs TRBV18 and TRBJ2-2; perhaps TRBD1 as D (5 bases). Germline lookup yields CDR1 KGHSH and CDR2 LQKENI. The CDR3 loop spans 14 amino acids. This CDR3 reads CASSPNRNAGELFF. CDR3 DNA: TGTGCCAGCTCACCAAACAGGAACGCCGGGGAGCTGTTTTTT.

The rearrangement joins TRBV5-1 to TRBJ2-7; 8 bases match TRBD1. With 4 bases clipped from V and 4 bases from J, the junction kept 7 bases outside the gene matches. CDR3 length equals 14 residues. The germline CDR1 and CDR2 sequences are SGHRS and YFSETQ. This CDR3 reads CASSPQGARYEQYF. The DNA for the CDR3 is TGCGCCAGCAGCCCTCAGGGGGCGCGTTACGAGCAGTACTTC.

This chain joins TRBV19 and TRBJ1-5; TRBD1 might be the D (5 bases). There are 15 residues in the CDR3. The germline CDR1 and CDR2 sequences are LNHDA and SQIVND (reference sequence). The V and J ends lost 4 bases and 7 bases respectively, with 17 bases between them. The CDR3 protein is CASSRGGERGQPQHF. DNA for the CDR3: TGTGCCAGTAGTAGGGGAGGGGAACGCGGACAGCCCCAGCATTTT.

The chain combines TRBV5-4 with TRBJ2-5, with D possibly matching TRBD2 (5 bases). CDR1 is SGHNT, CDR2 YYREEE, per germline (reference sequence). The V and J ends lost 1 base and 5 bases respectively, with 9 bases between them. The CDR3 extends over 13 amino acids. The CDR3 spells CASSLWEKETQYF. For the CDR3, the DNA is TGTGCCAGCAGCTTGTGGGAGAAGGAGACCCAGTACTTC.

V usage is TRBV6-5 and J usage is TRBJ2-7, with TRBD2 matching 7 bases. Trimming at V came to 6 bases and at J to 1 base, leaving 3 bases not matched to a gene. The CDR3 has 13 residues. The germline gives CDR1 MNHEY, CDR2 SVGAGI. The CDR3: CASRASGSYEQYF. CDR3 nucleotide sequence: TGTGCCAGCAGGGCTAGCGGATCCTACGAGCAGTACTTC.

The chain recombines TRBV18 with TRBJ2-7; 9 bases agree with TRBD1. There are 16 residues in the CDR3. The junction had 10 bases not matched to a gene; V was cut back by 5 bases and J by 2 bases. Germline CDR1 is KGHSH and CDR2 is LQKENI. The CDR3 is CASSEPWDRAAYEQYF. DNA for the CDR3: TGTGCCAGCTCAGAACCATGGGACAGGGCGGCCTACGAGCAGTACTTC. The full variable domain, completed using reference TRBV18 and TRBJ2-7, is NAGVMQNPRHLVRRRGQEARLRCSPMKGHSHVYWYRQLPEEGLKFMVYLQKENIIDESGMPKERFSAEFPKEGPSILRIQQVVRGDSAAYFCASSEPWDRAAYEQYFGPGTRLTVT.

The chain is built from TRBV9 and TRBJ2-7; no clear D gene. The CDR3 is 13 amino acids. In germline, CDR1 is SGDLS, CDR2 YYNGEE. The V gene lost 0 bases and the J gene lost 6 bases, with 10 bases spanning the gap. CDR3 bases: TGTGCCAGCAGCGTAGGTGGTGCTACCGAGCAGTACTTC. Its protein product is CASSVGGATEQYF. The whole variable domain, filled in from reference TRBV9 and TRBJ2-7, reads DSGVTQTPKHLITATGQRVTLRCSPRSGDLSVYWYQQSLDQGLQFLIQYYNGEERAKGNILERFSAQQFPDLHSELNLSSLELGDSALYFCASSVGGATEQYFGPGTRLTVT.

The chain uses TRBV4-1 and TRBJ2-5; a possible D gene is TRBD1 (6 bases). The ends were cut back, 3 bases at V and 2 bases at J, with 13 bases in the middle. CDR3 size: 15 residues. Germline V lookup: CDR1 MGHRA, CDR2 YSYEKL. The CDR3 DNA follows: TGCGCCAGCAGCCAGGGTGTACAGGGTCAAGAGACCCAGTACTTC. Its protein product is CASSQGVQGQETQYF.

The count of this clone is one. The CDR3 nucleotides are TGTGCCAGCAGGCGGGACAGGGGGCTTTTGTCACCCCTCCACTTT. Encoded protein: CASRRDRGLLSPLHF. V gene TRBV2 combines with J gene TRBJ1-6; TRBD1 aligns across 12 bases. CDR3 size: 15 residues. The V segment lost 6 bases and the J segment 10 bases; nucleotides outside the gene matches: 7. CDR1 and CDR2 (germline): SNHLY, FYNNEI.

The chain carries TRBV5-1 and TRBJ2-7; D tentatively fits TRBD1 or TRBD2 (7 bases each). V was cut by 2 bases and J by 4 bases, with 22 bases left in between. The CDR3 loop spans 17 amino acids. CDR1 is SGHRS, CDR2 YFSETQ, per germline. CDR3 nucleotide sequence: TGCGCCAGCAGCTTCCGACAGGGAGGGTCCTCTGGATACGAGCAGTACTTC. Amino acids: CASSFRQGGSSGYEQYF.

The CDR3 DNA follows: TGTGCCTGGAGTCTTCGACAGGGGACTTACTATGGCTACACCTTC. Translating it yields CAWSLRQGTYYGYTF. This rearrangement joins TRBV30 to TRBJ1-2, with TRBD1 identical over 8 bases. Per germline, CDR1 GTSNPN and CDR2 SVGIG (reference sequence). V shed 2 bases and J 3 bases; nucleotides not matched to a gene: 8. The CDR3 consists of 15 residues.

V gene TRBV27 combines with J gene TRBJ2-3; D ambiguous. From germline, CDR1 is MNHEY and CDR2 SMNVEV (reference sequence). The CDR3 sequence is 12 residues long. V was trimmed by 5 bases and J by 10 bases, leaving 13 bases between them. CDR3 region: CASSPDRLAQYF. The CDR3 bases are TGTGCCAGCAGTCCGGACCGGCTTGCGCAGTATTTT.

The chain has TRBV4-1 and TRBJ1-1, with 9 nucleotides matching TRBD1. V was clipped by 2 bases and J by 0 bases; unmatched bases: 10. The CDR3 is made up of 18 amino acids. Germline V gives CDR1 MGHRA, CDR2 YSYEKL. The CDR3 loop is CASSQWGQGPYVNTEAFF. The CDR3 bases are TGCGCCAGCAGCCAATGGGGACAGGGACCTTACGTGAACACTGAAGCTTTCTTT.

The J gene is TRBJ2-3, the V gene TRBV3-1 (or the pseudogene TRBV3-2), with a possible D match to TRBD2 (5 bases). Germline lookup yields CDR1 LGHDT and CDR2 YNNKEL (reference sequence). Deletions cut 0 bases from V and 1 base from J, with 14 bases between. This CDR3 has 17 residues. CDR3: CASSQDVTGWRTDTQYF. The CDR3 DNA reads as TGTGCCAGCAGCCAAGATGTAACGGGATGGCGCACAGATACGCAGTATTTT.

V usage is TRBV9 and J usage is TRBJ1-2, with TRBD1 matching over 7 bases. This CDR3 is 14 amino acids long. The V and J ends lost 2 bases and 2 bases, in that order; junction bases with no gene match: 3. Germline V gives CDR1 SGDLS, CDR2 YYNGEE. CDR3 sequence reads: CASSVGGQNYGYTF. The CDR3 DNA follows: TGTGCCAGCAGCGTTGGGGGACAGAACTATGGCTACACCTTC. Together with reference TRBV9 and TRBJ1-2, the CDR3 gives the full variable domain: DSGVTQTPKHLITATGQRVTLRCSPRSGDLSVYWYQQSLDQGLQFLIQYYNGEERAKGNILERFSAQQFPDLHSELNLSSLELGDSALYFCASSVGGQNYGYTFGSGTRLTVV.

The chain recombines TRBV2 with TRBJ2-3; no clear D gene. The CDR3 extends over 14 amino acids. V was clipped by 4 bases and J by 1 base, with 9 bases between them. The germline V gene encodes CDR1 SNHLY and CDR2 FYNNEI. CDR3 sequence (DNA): TGTGCCAGCAGTGGTTGGCACGGCACAGATACGCAGTATTTT. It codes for CASSGWHGTDTQYF.

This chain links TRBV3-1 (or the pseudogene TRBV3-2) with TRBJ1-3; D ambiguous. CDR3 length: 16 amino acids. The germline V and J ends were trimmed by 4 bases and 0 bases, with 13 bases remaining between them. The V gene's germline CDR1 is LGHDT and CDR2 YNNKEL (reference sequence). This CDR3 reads CASSPDPISSGNTIYF. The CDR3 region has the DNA TGTGCCAGCAGCCCAGACCCTATAAGCTCTGGAAACACCATATATTTT.